This TCR beta chain was sequenced in a study of vaccination and CD4 T cells after COVID-19. Germline V gene sequence: CDR1 SGHTA, CDR2 FQGNSA. The V gene end was trimmed by 5 bases and the J gene end by 3 bases; junction bases not matched to a gene: 7. The CDR3 length is 15 residues. Notes on this clonotype: Its matching antigen is unknown.

Sequencing of cultured CD4+ T cell DNA used the Oncomine TCR Beta short-read assay. From the PCR reads, TCRdb called clonotypes with MiXCR, one entry per CDR3 protein. In the table there are 14,000 to 15,000 distinct CDR3 sequences, roughly 75% of which are singletons. The treatment is: approximately nine-day PBMC culture with coronavirus spike peptide pools or control peptides (ViraFEST assay). Spanning March to December 2020, the positive PCR dates came before US Alpha, Beta and Delta variants. Days 3 and 7 saw half the medium swapped for fresh IL-2 medium. This TCR derives from a human donor who had recovered from COVID-19. The sample comprised CD4+ T cells from blood, cultured in vitro. V and J are TRBV7-2 and TRBJ1-5; 7 bases line up with TRBD1. CDR3 sequence reads: CASSPGTEANQPQHF. CDR3 bases: TGTGCCAGCAGCCCTGGGACAGAAGCCAATCAGCCCCAGCATTTT.